This entry lists 14 T cell receptor beta chains sequenced from one sample in a study of T cell responses to AZD1222 COVID-19 vaccine (dated by TCRdb to 2020 to 2022). This specimen's time point label, interpreted: baseline before first vaccination. Library creation used the immunoSEQ multiplex PCR assay. TCRdb retrieved this table from immuneACCESS and kept in-frame rearrangements only. Not all clones are present; in checked studies, unresolved V genes account for under half, and no reason is known for the remainder. Counted in this sample were 120,000 or so clones; around 85% of them appeared once. In total, the top ten clones hold 1.6% of the sample. The sequences come from peripheral blood, collected on day 0 of AZD1222 vaccination. All receptors come from an adult in good health.

This clone was seen only once. At one boundary the junction diverges from the germline segment, which might be a read error. This chain joins TRBV7-2 and TRBJ2-3, with 7 nucleotides matching TRBD2. The CDR3 sequence is 12 residues long. Germline CDR1 reads SGHTA; CDR2 reads FQGNSA. This CDR3 reads CASSLERRREVF. The CDR3 bases are TGTGCCAGCAGCTTAGAAAGGCGACGGGAGGTTTTC.

This clone occurred many times. The chain uses TRBV2 and TRBJ1-1; D not resolved. Per the germline V gene, CDR1 is SNHLY and CDR2 is FYNNEI. Trimming shortened V by 7 bases and J by 1 base, and 10 bases separated the two germline ends. The CDR3 runs 13 residues. The CDR3 nucleotides read TGTGCCAGCAAATTCCTGTCGAACACTGAAGCTTTCTTT. The encoded protein is CASKFLSNTEAFF.

On this clone: Other nucleotide sequences from this sample produce the same CDR3. This chain uses TRBV5-4 with TRBJ1-5, with a tentative D call TRBD1 (5 bases). Germline loops: CDR1 SGHNT, CDR2 YYREEE (reference sequence). There are 14 residues in the CDR3. Trimming removed 1 base from V and 1 base from J, with 6 bases in between. CDR3 DNA: TGTGCCAGCAGCTTGCAGGGAAGCAATCAGCCCCAGCATTTT. Its translation: CASSLQGSNQPQHF.

This clone was seen once. This chain uses TRBV19 with TRBJ1-1; TRBD1 agrees at 7 bases. V gave up 7 bases and J gave up 9 bases; unmatched junction bases: 11. The CDR3 length is 13 residues. Germline CDR1 reads LNHDA; CDR2 reads SQIVND (reference sequence). CDR3 sequence: CASTNRLTGQAFF. DNA for the CDR3: TGTGCCAGTACCAATAGATTGACAGGGCAAGCTTTCTTT.

This chain connects TRBV6-1 to TRBJ1-1, with D uncertain. Deletions cut 2 bases from V and 0 bases from J, with 7 bases between. The germline gives CDR1 MNHNS, CDR2 SASEGT. The CDR3 extends over 14 amino acids. The CDR3 protein is CASSELPMNTEAFF. The CDR3 DNA is TGTGCCAGCAGTGAACTACCCATGAACACTGAAGCTTTCTTT.

This clone has just one count. The J gene is TRBJ1-4, the V gene TRBV7-3; D unresolved. CDR3 length: 12 amino acids. The V end lost 1 base, the J end lost 10 bases, and 7 bases lay between the germline ends. Germline CDR1 SGHTA, CDR2 FQGTGA. The CDR3 reads CASSLRGGKLFF. The CDR3 DNA reads as TGTGCCAGCAGCTTAAGGGGAGGAAAACTGTTTTTT.

The chain couples TRBV5-1 to TRBJ2-3; TRBD2 aligns across 9 bases. The trim removed 7 bases at V and 2 bases at J, leaving 14 bases unmatched. The CDR3 is 17 amino acids. Germline V gene sequence: CDR1 SGHRS, CDR2 YFSETQ. The CDR3 region has the DNA TGCGCCAGCTGGGGTAGCGGGGGACTCCTCGACACAGATACGCAGTATTTT. Translation: CASWGSGGLLDTDTQYF. The full variable domain, in which reference TRBV5-1 and TRBJ2-3 provide the parts outside the CDR3, is KAGVTQTPRYLIKTRGQQVTLSCSPISGHRSVSWYQQTPGQGLQFLFEYFSETQRNKGNFPGRFSGRQFSNSRSEMNVSTLELGDSALYLCASWGSGGLLDTDTQYFGPGTRLTVL.

The chain couples TRBV11-3 to TRBJ2-1; D perhaps matches TRBD1 (6 bases). Trimming removed 2 bases from V and 6 bases from J, with 8 bases in between. Germline V gives CDR1 SGHNT, CDR2 YENEEA. The CDR3 length is 13 residues. CDR3 sequence (DNA): TGTGCCAGCAGCTTACCAGGGGTCAATGAGCAGTTCTTC. It encodes CASSLPGVNEQFF. The full variable domain, completed using reference TRBV11-3 and TRBJ2-1, is EAGVVQSPRYKIIEKKQPVAFWCNPISGHNTLYWYLQNLGQGPELLIRYENEEAVDDSQLPKDRFSAERLKGVDSTLKIQPAELGDSAVYLCASSLPGVNEQFFGPGTRLTVL.

The V and J genes are TRBV4-1 and TRBJ1-5, with D possibly being TRBD1 (5 bases). V was pared by 3 bases and J by 3 bases, with 12 bases between. The CDR3 covers 15 residues. Germline V gene lookup returns CDR1 MGHRA and CDR2 YSYEKL. CDR3 coding DNA: TGCGCCAGCAGCCACTTTGGACACTACAATCAGCCCCAGCATTTT. Its protein product is CASSHFGHYNQPQHF.

The V and J genes are TRBV19 and TRBJ1-1, with D hard to call. The CDR3 is 14 amino acids. Germline CDR1 LNHDA, CDR2 SQIVND (reference sequence). V shed 3 bases and J shed 0 bases, with 8 bases lying between them. CDR3 sequence: CASSIGQVNTEAFF. The CDR3 nucleotides read TGTGCCAGTAGTATCGGGCAGGTGAACACTGAAGCTTTCTTT. The full variable domain, in which reference TRBV19 and TRBJ1-1 provide the parts outside the CDR3, is DGGITQSPKYLFRKEGQNVTLSCEQNLNHDAMYWYRQDPGQGLRLIYYSQIVNDFQKGDIAEGYSVSREKKESFPLTVTSAQKNPTAFYLCASSIGQVNTEAFFGQGTRLTVV.

This chain links TRBV7-9 with TRBJ1-3; D uncertain. The CDR3 covers 12 residues. Germline CDR1 SEHNR, CDR2 FQNEAQ (reference sequence). Trimming took 2 bases from V and 8 from J, leaving 7 bases between them. CDR3 nucleotide sequence: TGTGCCAGCAGCTTATCCCTGGACACCATATATTTT. This encodes CASSLSLDTIYF. The whole variable domain, remainder taken from reference TRBV7-9 and TRBJ1-3, is DTGVSQNPRHKITKRGQNVTFRCDPISEHNRLYWYRQTLGQGPEFLTYFQNEAQLEKSRLLSDRFSAERPKGSFSTLEIQRTEQGDSAMYLCASSLSLDTIYFGEGSWLTVV.

The table lists this clone with a count of one. V gene TRBV5-1 combines with J gene TRBJ2-3; no firm D call. Trimming removed 0 bases from V and 2 bases from J, with 19 bases in between. Germline V gives CDR1 SGHRS, CDR2 YFSETQ. The CDR3 runs to 18 residues. CDR3 sequence: CASSLAAPGSAYTDTQYF. The CDR3, as DNA: TGCGCCAGCAGCTTGGCCGCACCCGGGTCCGCATACACAGATACGCAGTATTTT. Drawing the rest from reference TRBV5-1 and TRBJ2-3, the complete variable domain is KAGVTQTPRYLIKTRGQQVTLSCSPISGHRSVSWYQQTPGQGLQFLFEYFSETQRNKGNFPGRFSGRQFSNSRSEMNVSTLELGDSALYLCASSLAAPGSAYTDTQYFGPGTRLTVL.

The rearrangement links TRBV11-2 to TRBJ2-3; 7 bases agree with TRBD2. This CDR3 region has 16 residues. The germline gives CDR1 SGHAT, CDR2 FQNNGV. The ends lost 4 bases at V and 6 bases at J; junction bases unmatched: 13. CDR3 sequence reads: CASSSGRGTQGDTQYF. The CDR3 nucleotides are TGTGCCAGCAGCTCCGGGCGGGGGACCCAAGGGGATACGCAGTATTTT.

The chain recombines TRBV18 with TRBJ1-1; possibly TRBD1 for D (6 bases). Germline loops: CDR1 KGHSH, CDR2 LQKENI. The V end was cut by 4 bases, the J end by 5 bases, with 14 bases between. The CDR3 has 14 amino acids. CDR3 bases: TGTGCCAGCTCACGGACAGACCTTAGGACTGAAGCTTTCTTT. Translated: CASSRTDLRTEAFF.